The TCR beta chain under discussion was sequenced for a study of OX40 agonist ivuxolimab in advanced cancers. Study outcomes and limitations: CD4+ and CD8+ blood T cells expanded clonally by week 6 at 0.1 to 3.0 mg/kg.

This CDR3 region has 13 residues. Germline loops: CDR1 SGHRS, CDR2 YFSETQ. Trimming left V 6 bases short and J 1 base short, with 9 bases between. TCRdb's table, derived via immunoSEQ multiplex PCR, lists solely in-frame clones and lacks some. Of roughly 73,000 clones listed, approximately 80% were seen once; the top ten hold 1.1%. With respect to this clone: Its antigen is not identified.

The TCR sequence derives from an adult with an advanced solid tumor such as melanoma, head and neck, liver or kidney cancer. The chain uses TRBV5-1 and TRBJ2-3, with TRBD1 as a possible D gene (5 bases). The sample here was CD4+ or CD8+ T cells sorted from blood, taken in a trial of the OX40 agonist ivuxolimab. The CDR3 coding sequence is TGCGCCAGCACCGAAGGGGGCACAGATACGCAGTATTTT. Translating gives CASTEGGTDTQYF.